Presented here are 5 T cell receptor beta chains from one specimen sequenced in a study of TET2 disruption in CD19-targeted CAR T cells (dated by TCRdb to between 2018 and 2020). Which antigens these TCRs recognize remains unknown. Library creation used the immunoSEQ multiplex PCR assay. Not all clones reach the TCRdb copy of this immuneACCESS table, which keeps in-frame sequences only. Checked studies attribute under half of the gap to unresolved V genes and leave the rest unexplained. The sample's table lists a count of about 26,000 clones. Approximately 2% of the sample rests with the top ten. Per the publication, the treatment or condition label means: autologous CTL019 cells: CD19 CAR with 4-1BB and CD3 zeta domains. The sample consisted of CD8- CAR+ T cells sorted from cultured blood T cells, taken for CD19 CAR T cell therapy. Per the publication, the cell subset or site label means: CD8-negative CAR-positive T cells from the infusion product. The receptors shown here come from a man in his 70s with chronic lymphocytic leukemia.

As for this clone: The observed sequence ends 3 residues before the CDR3 terminus, with the missing tail filled in from the germline J gene. This chain joins TRBV7-3 and TRBJ2-2; 10 nucleotides agree with TRBD2. Germline CDR1 is SGHTA and CDR2 is FQGTGA. V shed 4 bases, J shed 6 bases, and the junction held 8 bases outside the gene matches. This CDR3 contains 16 residues. CDR3 DNA (partial): TGTGCCAGCAGCTCCAAAAGCGGGGGGGTCCCCGGGGAG. Protein: CASSSKSGGVPGE. The complete CDR3 reads CASSSKSGGVPGELFF.

With regard to this clone: The read finishes 3 residues shy of the CDR3 end, and the germline J gene is used to complete it. The V gene is TRBV7-3, the J gene TRBJ2-7, with D unclear. The V end lost 1 base, the J end lost 2 bases, and 15 bases lay between the germline ends. Germline V gene lookup returns CDR1 SGHTA and CDR2 FQGTGA. The CDR3 runs to 16 residues. The sequenced part of the CDR3 DNA is TGTGCCAGCAGCTTAAGTGGGCAGGCAGGTCCCTACGAG. This gives the protein CASSLSGQAGPYE. The whole CDR3 sequence is CASSLSGQAGPYEQYF.

Turning to this clone: The read halts 3 residues ahead of the CDR3 end, with the missing end drawn from the germline J gene. J is TRBJ2-1 and V is TRBV20-1; 10 bases line up with TRBD2. Germline V gene sequence: CDR1 DFQATT, CDR2 SNEGSKA (reference sequence). V lost 4 bases to trimming and J lost 6 bases; unmatched junction nucleotides: 21. This CDR3 comprises 19 residues. CDR3 loop: CSATPPGASGGPIGNEQFF. The CDR3 DNA, read in part, is TGCAGTGCTACCCCACCGGGGGCTAGCGGGGGCCCCATTGGCAATGAG.

About this clone: The missing CDR3 end, 3 residues past where the read stops, is filled in from the germline J gene. The rearrangement uses TRBV12-3 or TRBV12-4 and TRBJ2-7, with D maybe TRBD2 (5 bases). V shed 6 bases and J shed 0 bases, with 15 bases lying between them. This CDR3 spans 15 amino acids. Partial CDR3 DNA: TGTGCCAGCAGCGCGGGTGGCAGTAGCTCCTACGAG. Its translation: CASSAGGSSSYE. The full CDR3 is CASSAGGSSSYEQYF.

On this clone: The observed sequence ends 3 residues before the CDR3 terminus, with the missing tail filled in from the germline J gene. The identical CDR3 is also encoded by other nucleotide sequences in the sample. This chain joins TRBV5-1 and TRBJ2-7, with unresolved D. Trimming removed 0 bases from V and 1 base from J, with 8 bases in between. The germline V gene encodes CDR1 SGHRS and CDR2 YFSETQ. The CDR3 is 14 residues long. The CDR3 bases that were read are TGCGCCAGCAGCTTGGCCCCGGTGTCCTACGAG. It is translated as CASSLAPVSYE. The full CDR3 protein reads CASSLAPVSYEQYF.